The rows below give T cell receptor beta chains drawn from one sample of a study of patients and donors after allogeneic stem cell transplantation. TCRdb fed the RT-PCR reads into MiXCR, producing one record per CDR3 protein. Here the sample spans about 400,000 distinct CDR3 sequences, roughly 17% being singletons. The sequenced sample consisted of blood, either unsorted or a sorted T cell fraction (not recorded which). The source is a human donor who was either an allogeneic HSCT recipient or a stem cell or donor lymphocyte infusion donor (not recorded which). It is not recorded whose cells these are; they may come from a transplant donor. The CDR3 runs from the conserved cysteine through the conserved F or W. D genes are given only for firm matches. Clone size, where shown, is once, few, many, or a class for clones that have expanded.

d_call: -; j_call: TRBJ1-2; v_call: TRBV20-1; clone_size: few; cdr3_length: 13; cdr3_nt: TGCAGTGCTACAGACGGGATCTTCGGAGGCTACACCTTC; cdr3_aa: CSATDGIFGGYTF
d_call: TRBD2; j_call: TRBJ2-1; v_call: TRBV20-1; clone_size: -; cdr3_length: 15; cdr3_nt: TGCAGTGCTAGTCGGACTAGCGGGGGGGCCTTTGAGCAGTTCTTC; cdr3_aa: CSASRTSGGAFEQFF
d_call: TRBD2; j_call: TRBJ2-3; v_call: TRBV5-1; clone_size: -; cdr3_length: 18; cdr3_nt: TGCGCCAGCAGCTTGGCGGCTAGCGGGATGGGAGGAGGTGCTACGCAGTATTTT; cdr3_aa: CASSLAASGMGGGATQYF
d_call: TRBD2; j_call: TRBJ2-5; v_call: TRBV6-1; clone_size: -; cdr3_length: 14; cdr3_nt: TGTGCCAGAAGCGGGGCTAGCGTCTCGGAGACCCAGTACTTC; cdr3_aa: CARSGASVSETQYF
d_call: -; j_call: TRBJ2-7; v_call: TRBV24-1; clone_size: few; cdr3_length: 13; cdr3_nt: TGTGCCACCATGGGGGATAGCTCCTACGAGCAGTACTTC; cdr3_aa: CATMGDSSYEQYF
d_call: TRBD1; j_call: TRBJ2-7; v_call: TRBV30; clone_size: few; cdr3_length: 21; cdr3_nt: TGTGCCTGGAGTGCTTACAGGGGGCTAGCTACCACGACCAGCCCCTCCTACGAGCAGTACTTC; cdr3_aa: CAWSAYRGLATTTSPSYEQYF
d_call: -; j_call: TRBJ1-1; v_call: TRBV5-1; clone_size: few; cdr3_length: 13; cdr3_nt: TGCGCCAGCAGCTTGGCGGCAGCAACTGAAGCTTTCTTT; cdr3_aa: CASSLAAATEAFF
d_call: TRBD1; j_call: TRBJ1-1; v_call: TRBV3-1; clone_size: few; cdr3_length: 13; cdr3_nt: TGTGCCAGCAGCCGCACGGGGACAGCCGAAGTTTTCTTT; cdr3_aa: CASSRTGTAEVFF
d_call: TRBD1; j_call: TRBJ2-1; v_call: TRBV7-3; clone_size: few; cdr3_length: 15; cdr3_nt: TGTGCCAGCAGCCCCCAGGGGGGGACAGGGTATGAGCAGTTCTTC; cdr3_aa: CASSPQGGTGYEQFF
d_call: -; j_call: TRBJ1-4; v_call: TRBV6-5; clone_size: -; cdr3_length: 15; cdr3_nt: TGTGCCAGCAGTTATGAGCGTCTGGGAGGAGAAAAACTGTTTTTT; cdr3_aa: CASSYERLGGEKLFF
d_call: -; j_call: TRBJ2-7; v_call: TRBV18; clone_size: few; cdr3_length: 15; cdr3_nt: TGTGCCAGCTCACCACCCCAGCGGGCGAGGTACGAGCAGTACTTC; cdr3_aa: CASSPPQRARYEQYF
d_call: -; j_call: TRBJ2-5; v_call: TRBV2; clone_size: many; cdr3_length: 12; cdr3_nt: TGTGCCAGCATTGGAATCAGCAAGACCCAGTACTTC; cdr3_aa: CASIGISKTQYF
d_call: TRBD2; j_call: TRBJ2-3; v_call: TRBV20-1; clone_size: few; cdr3_length: 16; cdr3_nt: TGCAGTGCTAGTGGGACTAGCGGGAGGGCCGTGGATACGCAGTATTTT; cdr3_aa: CSASGTSGRAVDTQYF
d_call: -; j_call: TRBJ2-7; v_call: TRBV14; clone_size: few; cdr3_length: 11; cdr3_nt: TGTGCCAGCAGCCCAGACTGCGAGCAGTACTTC; cdr3_aa: CASSPDCEQYF
d_call: -; j_call: TRBJ1-1; v_call: TRBV29-1; clone_size: -; cdr3_length: 12; cdr3_nt: TGCAGCGCGAGGGGAACTAACACTGAAGCTTTCTTT; cdr3_aa: CSARGTNTEAFF
d_call: -; j_call: TRBJ2-2; v_call: TRBV7-9; clone_size: -; cdr3_length: 16; cdr3_nt: TGTGCCAGCAGCCAATCGGGCGGCGCGAACACCGGGGAGCTGTTTTTT; cdr3_aa: CASSQSGGANTGELFF
d_call: TRBD2; j_call: TRBJ2-7; v_call: TRBV20-1; clone_size: few; cdr3_length: 14; cdr3_nt: TGCAGTGCCTTTAGCGGGGGGGCCATGTACGAGCAGTACTTC; cdr3_aa: CSAFSGGAMYEQYF
d_call: -; j_call: TRBJ2-1; v_call: TRBV10-3; clone_size: few; cdr3_length: 14; cdr3_nt: TGTGCCATCAGGGGAAGTGGACAGCACAATGAGCAGTTCTTC; cdr3_aa: CAIRGSGQHNEQFF
d_call: TRBD2; j_call: TRBJ2-5; v_call: TRBV7-2; clone_size: few; cdr3_length: 16; cdr3_nt: TGTGCCAGCAGCCAAAGACGGAGCGGGGGCCAAGAGACCCAGTACTTC; cdr3_aa: CASSQRRSGGQETQYF
d_call: TRBD2; j_call: TRBJ2-7; v_call: TRBV7-9; clone_size: few; cdr3_length: 15; cdr3_nt: TGTGCCAGCACACCCATGGCTAGCGGATTCTACGAGCAGTACTTC; cdr3_aa: CASTPMASGFYEQYF
d_call: TRBD2; j_call: TRBJ2-5; v_call: TRBV4-3; clone_size: -; cdr3_length: 20; cdr3_nt: TGCGTCAGCAGCCAAGGAGCTTACGACGGACTAGCGGGGGTACAAGAGACCCAGTACTTC; cdr3_aa: CVSSQGAYDGLAGVQETQYF
d_call: TRBD2; j_call: TRBJ2-3; v_call: TRBV4-1; clone_size: -; cdr3_length: 18; cdr3_nt: TGCGCCAGCAGCCAACTTTTTGGGACTAGCGGGGGCACAGATACGCAGTATTTT; cdr3_aa: CASSQLFGTSGGTDTQYF
d_call: -; j_call: TRBJ2-3; v_call: TRBV14; clone_size: many; cdr3_length: 11; cdr3_nt: TGTGCCAGCAGACAGGCGCATACGCAGTATTTT; cdr3_aa: CASRQAHTQYF
d_call: -; j_call: TRBJ2-3; v_call: TRBV29-1; clone_size: -; cdr3_length: 11; cdr3_nt: TGCAGCGTTTCCCTTACAGATACGCAGTATTTT; cdr3_aa: CSVSLTDTQYF
d_call: -; j_call: TRBJ2-1; v_call: TRBV6-5; clone_size: once; cdr3_length: 14; cdr3_nt: TGTGCCAGCAGTTACAGTTCCTTATTCGATGAGCAGTTCTTC; cdr3_aa: CASSYSSLFDEQFF
d_call: -; j_call: TRBJ1-6; v_call: TRBV6-2/TRBV6-3; clone_size: few; cdr3_length: 19; cdr3_nt: TGTGCCAGCAGTTACAGCGGACATTGGTTGGAGGAAGAAGATTCACCCCTCCACTTT; cdr3_aa: CASSYSGHWLEEEDSPLHF
d_call: -; j_call: TRBJ2-7; v_call: TRBV4-1; clone_size: -; cdr3_length: 15; cdr3_nt: TGCGCCAGCAGCCAAGAGCACGGGACGCGGGACGAGCAGTACTTC; cdr3_aa: CASSQEHGTRDEQYF
d_call: TRBD1; j_call: TRBJ2-1; v_call: TRBV6-1; clone_size: many; cdr3_length: 17; cdr3_nt: TGTGCCAGCAGGACTATCGCGGGACAGGGGTATTACAATGAGCAGTTCTTC; cdr3_aa: CASRTIAGQGYYNEQFF
d_call: -; j_call: TRBJ2-1; v_call: TRBV6-5; clone_size: few; cdr3_length: 14; cdr3_nt: TGTGCCAGCAGTTACTACAGAGGGGGCAATGAGCAGTTCTTC; cdr3_aa: CASSYYRGGNEQFF
d_call: TRBD1; j_call: TRBJ2-2; v_call: TRBV5-1; clone_size: -; cdr3_length: 16; cdr3_nt: TGCGCCAGCAGCTTGGCATGGGACAGGGTTGCCGGGGAGCTGTTTTTT; cdr3_aa: CASSLAWDRVAGELFF
d_call: TRBD1; j_call: TRBJ1-4; v_call: TRBV3-1; clone_size: -; cdr3_length: 15; cdr3_nt: TGTGCCAGCAGCCAAGGGACAGGGTTTGGTGAAAAACTGTTTTTT; cdr3_aa: CASSQGTGFGEKLFF
d_call: -; j_call: TRBJ1-2; v_call: TRBV11-1; clone_size: -; cdr3_length: 14; cdr3_nt: TGTGCCAGCAGCCAGGACGGTGCACGTGGTGGCTACACCTTC; cdr3_aa: CASSQDGARGGYTF
d_call: -; j_call: TRBJ1-4; v_call: TRBV5-1; clone_size: few; cdr3_length: 16; cdr3_nt: TGCGCCAGCAGCTCCCCTCCGGGACGGTCGAGGGGAAAACTGTTTTTT; cdr3_aa: CASSSPPGRSRGKLFF
d_call: TRBD1; j_call: TRBJ1-1; v_call: TRBV24-1; clone_size: -; cdr3_length: 15; cdr3_nt: TGTGCCACCAGTGACCCGACAGGGAGGGATGATGAAGCTTTCTTT; cdr3_aa: CATSDPTGRDDEAFF
d_call: -; j_call: TRBJ1-2; v_call: TRBV7-9; clone_size: -; cdr3_length: 14; cdr3_nt: TGTGCCAGCGTCTTAGCAGGGGAGGCTGGATGCTACACCTTC; cdr3_aa: CASVLAGEAGCYTF
d_call: TRBD2; j_call: TRBJ2-3; v_call: TRBV20-1; clone_size: -; cdr3_length: 17; cdr3_nt: TGCAGTGCTCCAGCCCCGGGACTAGCGGGGACCACAGATACGCAGTATTTT; cdr3_aa: CSAPAPGLAGTTDTQYF
d_call: TRBD2; j_call: TRBJ2-2; v_call: TRBV20-1; clone_size: -; cdr3_length: 13; cdr3_nt: TGCAGTGCTCCCAGCGGGAAGGGCGGGGAGCTGTTTTTT; cdr3_aa: CSAPSGKGGELFF
d_call: TRBD2; j_call: TRBJ2-3; v_call: TRBV4-2; clone_size: few; cdr3_length: 15; cdr3_nt: TGTGCCAGCAGCCAAGAACTAGCGAGGGGAGATACGCAGTATTTT; cdr3_aa: CASSQELARGDTQYF
d_call: TRBD2; j_call: TRBJ2-1; v_call: TRBV7-3; clone_size: few; cdr3_length: 17; cdr3_nt: TGTGCCAGCAGCTTCCTGACTAGCGGGGGTTGGGAGAATGAGCAGTTCTTC; cdr3_aa: CASSFLTSGGWENEQFF
d_call: -; j_call: TRBJ2-3; v_call: TRBV10-3; clone_size: -; cdr3_length: 16; cdr3_nt: TGTGCCATCAGTGCCACCCGCGGACCTAGCACAGATACGCAGTATTTT; cdr3_aa: CAISATRGPSTDTQYF
d_call: -; j_call: TRBJ2-3; v_call: TRBV29-1; clone_size: -; cdr3_length: 14; cdr3_nt: TGCAGCGTTTTTAAGGGGCTTGGCACAGATACGCAGTATTTT; cdr3_aa: CSVFKGLGTDTQYF
d_call: -; j_call: TRBJ1-1; v_call: TRBV27; clone_size: -; cdr3_length: 16; cdr3_nt: TGTGCCAGCAGTTTAATGGGGGGGAGGATGAACACTGAAGCTTTCTTT; cdr3_aa: CASSLMGGRMNTEAFF
d_call: TRBD2; j_call: TRBJ2-2; v_call: TRBV6-2/TRBV6-3; clone_size: few; cdr3_length: 14; cdr3_nt: TGTGCCAGCATCCTAGCGGGGTTCACCGGGGAGCTGTTTTTT; cdr3_aa: CASILAGFTGELFF
d_call: -; j_call: TRBJ2-2; v_call: TRBV20-1; clone_size: -; cdr3_length: 14; cdr3_nt: TGCAGTGCTCCCCGACTACCTAACACCGGGGAGCTGTTTTTT; cdr3_aa: CSAPRLPNTGELFF
d_call: TRBD2; j_call: TRBJ2-7; v_call: TRBV9; clone_size: -; cdr3_length: 14; cdr3_nt: TGTGCCAGCAGCCCCCCAGCGGGAGACACCGAGCAGTACTTC; cdr3_aa: CASSPPAGDTEQYF
d_call: TRBD1; j_call: TRBJ1-1; v_call: TRBV3-1; clone_size: few; cdr3_length: 20; cdr3_nt: TGTGCCAGCAGCCAAGCGACAGGGGGGAGTTCTAGGGTCGACGGCACTGAAGCTTTCTTT; cdr3_aa: CASSQATGGSSRVDGTEAFF
d_call: TRBD1; j_call: TRBJ1-3; v_call: TRBV7-8; clone_size: many; cdr3_length: 16; cdr3_nt: TGTGCCAGCAGCCTCCTAGGGACAGGGATAGGAAACACCATATATTTT; cdr3_aa: CASSLLGTGIGNTIYF
d_call: -; j_call: TRBJ1-2; v_call: TRBV5-1; clone_size: few; cdr3_length: 15; cdr3_nt: TGCGCCAGCAGCGAACGAGGGTCGCTTAACTATGGCTACACCTTC; cdr3_aa: CASSERGSLNYGYTF
d_call: -; j_call: TRBJ1-1; v_call: TRBV7-3; clone_size: few; cdr3_length: 12; cdr3_nt: TGTGCCAGCATTTCAGGTTACACTGAAGCTTTCTTT; cdr3_aa: CASISGYTEAFF
d_call: TRBD2; j_call: TRBJ2-7; v_call: TRBV29-1; clone_size: many; cdr3_length: 13; cdr3_nt: TGCAGCGTTTTGAGCGGGGCCTCCTACGAGCAGTACTTC; cdr3_aa: CSVLSGASYEQYF
d_call: TRBD2; j_call: TRBJ2-1; v_call: TRBV27; clone_size: few; cdr3_length: 16; cdr3_nt: TGTGCCAGCAGTTTGCCGGGAGGGCCCTCCTACAATGAGCAGTTCTTC; cdr3_aa: CASSLPGGPSYNEQFF
d_call: -; j_call: TRBJ1-2; v_call: TRBV11-2; clone_size: few; cdr3_length: 18; cdr3_nt: TGTGCCAGCAGCTTAGACCCAAAGGGGATCGGTAAAGCCTATGGCTACACCTTC; cdr3_aa: CASSLDPKGIGKAYGYTF
d_call: -; j_call: TRBJ1-1; v_call: TRBV29-1; clone_size: few; cdr3_length: 13; cdr3_nt: TGCAGCGTTGCGCAGTCCGAACACACTGAAGCTTTCTTT; cdr3_aa: CSVAQSEHTEAFF
d_call: -; j_call: TRBJ1-2; v_call: TRBV12-3/TRBV12-4; clone_size: -; cdr3_length: 13; cdr3_nt: TGTGCCAGCAGCTCCCAGCGGGCTAGTAGATACACCTTC; cdr3_aa: CASSSQRASRYTF
d_call: TRBD1; j_call: TRBJ2-3; v_call: TRBV29-1; clone_size: many; cdr3_length: 14; cdr3_nt: TGCAGCGTGACCGGGACAGGGGTGAAAGATACGCAGTATTTT; cdr3_aa: CSVTGTGVKDTQYF
d_call: -; j_call: TRBJ2-7; v_call: TRBV29-1; clone_size: few; cdr3_length: 12; cdr3_nt: TGCAGCGCCTTCGGACAGAACTACGAGCAGTACTTC; cdr3_aa: CSAFGQNYEQYF
d_call: -; j_call: TRBJ2-1; v_call: TRBV2; clone_size: -; cdr3_length: 14; cdr3_nt: TGTGCCAGCAGTGTGCAGGTATGGAACAATGAGCAGTTCTTC; cdr3_aa: CASSVQVWNNEQFF